This TCR beta chain was captured by sequencing in a study of tissue T cells after allogeneic stem cell transplantation. Time point noted: mouse harvest day 7 after allogeneic transplant. Tail vein injection delivered 10^7 T-cell-depleted bone marrow cells and 10^6 splenic CD5+ T cells. Tissues came from B6→BALB/c major-mismatch GVHD mice at day 7 or 14. General study points: Within patients, tissue anatomy strongly shaped TCR repertoire composition.

Assay used: immunoSEQ multiplex PCR; TCRdb lists only in-frame clones, some missing. The table records about 10,000 clones, roughly 44% of them present only once. Germline V gene data show CDR1 as KGHPV and CDR2 as FQNQEV (reference sequence). The length of the CDR3 is 13 residues. Between the trimmed V and J ends, which lost 6 bases and 4 bases, there was a span of 11 bases. This clone was found a few times. No antigen is known for it. Gene names denote mouse genes. The observed sequence ends 1 residue before the CDR3 terminus, with the missing tail filled in from the germline J gene. J is TRBJ2-5 and V is TRBV26; TRBD1 or TRBD2 may be the D gene (5 bases each). This sequence originates from a female BALB/c mouse given C57BL/6 T cells with graft-versus-host disease after an allogeneic hematopoietic cell transplant. Sequences were obtained from skin. CDR3 loop: CASRSPGEDTQYF. Incomplete CDR3 DNA: TGTGCCAGCAGGTCCCCGGGGGAAGACACCCAGTAC.